These 18 T cell receptor beta chains were all obtained from the same sample, sequenced in a study of blood T cell repertoires in COVID-19. TCRdb keeps only in-frame clones here, not all; method: immunoSEQ multiplex PCR. Of fewer than 200,000 clones listed, roughly 90% are singletons. The sequenced sample was peripheral blood. These receptors all come from a man aged 18 to 35 with COVID-19, enrolled during active disease.

This clone was found a few times. The V gene is TRBV19, the J gene TRBJ2-1; perhaps TRBD2 as D (6 bases). Germline lookup yields CDR1 LNHDA and CDR2 SQIVND (reference sequence). The CDR3 totals 16 residues. Trimming cost V 5 bases and J 3 bases, with 17 bases left between them. The CDR3, as DNA: TGTGCCAGTAGTGCCCATTCCCGGGAGCGCTACAATGAGCAGTTCTTC. This encodes CASSAHSRERYNEQFF.

The gene calls are TRBV25-1 and TRBJ2-7, with D possibly TRBD1 on 6 matching bases. Germline V lookup: CDR1 MGHDK, CDR2 SYGVNS. CDR3 size: 13 residues. The V end was cut by 4 bases, the J end by 2 bases, with 9 bases between. CDR3 sequence reads: CASSVQGTYEQYF. The CDR3 DNA sequence: TGTGCCAGCAGTGTACAGGGCACCTACGAGCAGTACTTC.

The rearrangement links TRBV11-3 to TRBJ2-7; tentatively, D is TRBD1 (6 bases). Between the trimmed V and J ends, which lost 1 base and 2 bases, there was a span of 9 bases. There are 14 residues in the CDR3. Germline V gives CDR1 SGHNT, CDR2 YENEEA. CDR3 nucleotide sequence: TGTGCCAGCAGCTTAGGTCCAGGGGCCTACGAGCAGTACTTC. Its protein is CASSLGPGAYEQYF.

The J gene is TRBJ1-6, the V gene TRBV3-1 (or the pseudogene TRBV3-2), with 7 nucleotides matching TRBD1. Per germline, CDR1 LGHDT and CDR2 YNNKEL (reference sequence). The ends lost 2 bases at V and 5 bases at J; junction bases unmatched: 12. The CDR3 extends over 18 amino acids. The CDR3 DNA reads as TGTGCCAGCAGCCAATATCTGATTAGGGGGCCGGATAATTCACCCCTCCACTTT. It encodes CASSQYLIRGPDNSPLHF.

In nucleotides, the CDR3 is TGTGCCAGCAGCTTTAAGGGGTACGAGCAGTACTTC. This encodes CASSFKGYEQYF. J is TRBJ2-7 and V is TRBV5-6; TRBD1 might be the D (5 bases). Germline CDR1 is SGHDT and CDR2 is YYEEEE. Trimming left V 2 bases short and J 4 bases short, with 7 bases between. This CDR3 is built from 12 residues.

To note about this clone: Other DNA variants within this sample encode the same CDR3. The chain is built from TRBV27 and TRBJ2-7; D possibly corresponds to TRBD2 (6 bases). The CDR3 sequence is 15 residues long. Germline lookup yields CDR1 MNHEY and CDR2 SMNVEV (reference sequence). V lost 9 bases and J 4 bases, leaving 22 bases between the germline ends. The chain's CDR3 is CASRKPGDGNYEQYF. In DNA form, the CDR3 reads TGTGCCAGTCGGAAGCCGGGGGACGGAAATTACGAGCAGTACTTC.

The chain links TRBV9 to TRBJ1-2, with TRBD1 matching over 12 bases. V was clipped by 3 bases and J by 4 bases; unmatched bases: 7. From germline, CDR1 is SGDLS and CDR2 YYNGEE. The CDR3 consists of 16 residues. CDR3 protein: CASSGDRGPMAYGYTF. The CDR3 DNA is TGTGCCAGCAGCGGGGACAGGGGGCCGATGGCCTATGGCTACACCTTC.

The genes are TRBV7-9 and TRBJ2-7, with 10 bases that match TRBD1. CDR1 is SEHNR, CDR2 FQNEAQ, per germline (reference sequence). The CDR3 sequence is 15 residues long. Trimming at V came to 5 bases and at J to 2 bases, leaving 6 bases not matched to a gene. For the CDR3, the DNA is TGTGCCAGCAGCGCCTCCGGGACAGGGGCCTACGAGCAGTACTTC. It is translated as CASSASGTGAYEQYF.

The rearrangement uses TRBV28 and TRBJ1-5; 7 bases align to TRBD1. CDR3 length: 15 residues. The germline V gene encodes CDR1 MDHEN and CDR2 SYDVKM. The junction had 6 bases not matched to a gene; V was cut back by 3 bases and J by 4 bases. CDR3 bases: TGTGCCAGCAGTTTGGTCACAGGGGCGAATCAGCCCCAGCATTTT. As protein: CASSLVTGANQPQHF.

This clone was picked up one time. The chain recombines TRBV2 with TRBJ1-2; TRBD1 agrees at 9 bases. V was pared by 5 bases and J by 4 bases, with 8 bases of the junction left unmatched. CDR3 length: 15 residues. CDR1 is SNHLY, CDR2 FYNNEI, per germline. In nucleotides, the CDR3 is TGTGCCAGCAGTACAGGGGGCGCTGAGGGCTATGGCTACACCTTC. Its translation is CASSTGGAEGYGYTF.

The chain recombines TRBV27 with TRBJ2-7, with 12 bases identical to TRBD2. Per the germline V gene, CDR1 is MNHEY and CDR2 is SMNVEV (reference sequence). The V gene end was trimmed by 8 bases and the J gene end by 3 bases; junction bases not matched to a gene: 2. CDR3 size: 13 residues. In DNA form, the CDR3 reads TGTGCCAGCGGGGGACTAGCGGGCTACGAGCAGTACTTC. Translated, it gives CASGGLAGYEQYF.

This chain connects TRBV19 to TRBJ2-4; possible D gene TRBD1, 5 bases. The germline V gene has CDR1 LNHDA and CDR2 SQIVND (reference sequence). The CDR3 sequence is 14 residues long. V was pared by 3 bases and J by 0 bases, with 6 bases between. The CDR3 region is CASSMGLAKNIQYF. The CDR3 DNA follows: TGTGCCAGTAGTATGGGGCTAGCCAAAAACATTCAGTACTTC.

The chain has TRBV6-5 and TRBJ2-2; TRBD1 matches at 9 bases. V trimming: 2 bases; J trimming: 4 bases; junction bases outside the gene matches: 2. This CDR3 is 15 amino acids long. The germline V gene has CDR1 MNHEY and CDR2 SVGAGI. The CDR3 reads CASSYGQGSTGELFF. The CDR3 DNA sequence: TGTGCCAGCAGTTACGGACAGGGGAGCACCGGGGAGCTGTTTTTT.

The chain carries TRBV30 and TRBJ1-5; D gene unclear. The CDR3 extends over 13 amino acids. CDR1 is GTSNPN and CDR2 is SVGIG in the germline V gene (reference sequence). With 2 bases removed from V and 6 bases from J, the gap between germline ends came to 11 bases. The CDR3 region is CAWSTSLGQPQHF. For the CDR3, the DNA is TGTGCCTGGAGTACCAGCCTAGGTCAGCCCCAGCATTTT.

Remarks on this clone: One end of the junction does not line up with germline, which may come from a read error. The genes are TRBV27 and TRBJ1-4; D unclear. Per the germline V gene, CDR1 is MNHEY and CDR2 is SMNVEV (reference sequence). The CDR3 is 14 residues long. CDR3 loop: CASSLWAGDEKLLF. CDR3 DNA: TGTGCCAGCAGTTTATGGGCGGGAGACGAAAAACTGCTTTTT.

The V call is TRBV7-5, the J call TRBJ2-3; the DNA was not compared with TRBD2, the D call given in the table. TRBV7-5 is labeled a pseudogene. The CDR3 contains 14 residues. The CDR3 bases are TGTGCCAGAAGCTTAGGGCGGCGCCGAGTGGCGCAGTATTTT. This encodes CARSLGRRRVAQYF.

J is TRBJ1-2 and V is TRBV6-6; 9 positions agree with TRBD1. This CDR3 spans 15 amino acids. J gave up 4 bases and V 5 bases, and 8 bases lay outside the gene matches. Germline CDR1 MNHNY, CDR2 SVGAGI (reference sequence). The CDR3 coding sequence is TGTGCCAGCAGTCCCGGGACAGGGTTCGCCTATGGCTACACCTTC. This gives the protein CASSPGTGFAYGYTF.

The rearrangement links TRBV9 to TRBJ2-2; D may be TRBD2 (5 bases). V was clipped by 2 bases and J by 2 bases, with 13 bases between them. CDR1 is SGDLS and CDR2 is YYNGEE in the germline V gene. The CDR3 consists of 16 residues. The CDR3 region has the DNA TGTGCCAGCAGCGTGAGGGTACGAGTCAACACCGGGGAGCTGTTTTTT. This sequence encodes CASSVRVRVNTGELFF.